These 16 T cell receptor beta chains were all obtained from the same sample, sequenced in a study of T cell responses to AZD1222 COVID-19 vaccine. Produced via immunoSEQ multiplex PCR; TCRdb's table is partial and in-frame only. The repertoire holds 100,000 or so clones, with 89% as singletons. The sample in question was peripheral blood, obtained 28 days after the second AZD1222 dose. All receptors derive from an adult who received the AZD1222 COVID-19 vaccine.

This clone showed up just a few times. The chain has TRBV30 and TRBJ1-4; TRBD1 might be the D (6 bases). V gave up 2 bases and J gave up 7 bases, with 11 bases separating them. The CDR3 extends over 13 amino acids. Germline CDR1 GTSNPN, CDR2 SVGIG (reference sequence). The CDR3 DNA sequence: TGTGCCTGGAGTCGGGGGGCGAGTGAAAAACTGTTTTTT. This codes for CAWSRGASEKLFF.

The chain employs TRBV6-6 and TRBJ1-1; unclear D gene. Germline V gene lookup returns CDR1 MNHNY and CDR2 SVGAGI (reference sequence). The CDR3 extends over 13 amino acids. The V end was cut by 5 bases, the J end by 6 bases, with 13 bases between. The CDR3 sequence is CASSQHQVAEAFF. The CDR3 region has the DNA TGTGCCAGCAGTCAACACCAGGTGGCTGAAGCTTTCTTT.

This clone has just a few counts. This chain joins TRBV6-2 or TRBV6-3 and TRBJ2-5, with 7 bases aligning to TRBD2. Germline CDR1 MNHEY, CDR2 SVGEGT. This CDR3 is 17 amino acids long. Trimming cost V 0 bases and J 2 bases; bases outside gene matches: 9. The CDR3 DNA reads TGTGCCAGCAGTTACTCGATATCCAAGGGAGGGCAAGAGACCCAGTACTTC. Amino acid sequence: CASSYSISKGGQETQYF.

This clone appeared once. This chain connects TRBV5-6 to TRBJ1-1; 7 bases align to TRBD1. V gave up 1 base and J gave up 4 bases; unmatched junction bases: 10. Germline CDR1 reads SGHDT; CDR2 reads YYEEEE. CDR3 length: 16 amino acids. The DNA for the CDR3 is TGTGCCAGCAGCTTGTTCACAGGGGTAAGCGGCACTGAAGCTTTCTTT. This gives the protein CASSLFTGVSGTEAFF.

The rearrangement links TRBV30 to TRBJ1-5; TRBD1 aligns across 8 bases. In germline, CDR1 is GTSNPN, CDR2 SVGIG (reference sequence). Trimming at V came to 3 bases and at J to 4 bases, leaving 8 bases not matched to a gene. The CDR3 loop spans 15 amino acids. CDR3 region: CAWSAPGGRNQPQHF. In DNA, the CDR3 is TGTGCCTGGAGCGCACCAGGGGGCCGTAATCAGCCCCAGCATTTT.

This clone was detected once. The chain uses TRBV27 and TRBJ1-5, with D maybe TRBD1 (5 bases). There are 15 residues in the CDR3. The V end was cut by 0 bases, the J end by 4 bases, with 10 bases between. Germline CDR1 MNHEY, CDR2 SMNVEV (reference sequence). The chain's CDR3 is CASSLSGRTNQPQHF. The DNA for the CDR3 is TGTGCCAGCAGTTTATCGGGCCGGACAAATCAGCCCCAGCATTTT.

V is TRBV30 and J is TRBJ2-3, with a tentative D call TRBD2 (6 bases). V gave up 1 base and J gave up 0 bases, with 11 bases separating them. This CDR3 comprises 15 residues. Germline V CDR1 and CDR2: GTSNPN, SVGIG (reference sequence). The CDR3 DNA is TGTGCCTGGAGTGCTCGGAGGGGTAGCACAGATACGCAGTATTTT. Translation gives CAWSARRGSTDTQYF.

The chain joins TRBV2 to TRBJ2-3, with TRBD2 as a possible D gene (6 bases). This CDR3 is 14 amino acids long. CDR1 is SNHLY, CDR2 FYNNEI, per germline. Between the trimmed V and J ends, which lost 6 bases and 4 bases, there was a span of 14 bases. The CDR3 DNA sequence: TGTGCCAGCAGAAAAGGTCGGGAGCCAGATACGCAGTATTTT. Translation gives CASRKGREPDTQYF.

The chain uses TRBV29-1 and TRBJ2-1; D gene uncertain. Trimming shortened V by 6 bases and J by 6 bases, and 15 bases separated the two germline ends. This CDR3 has 13 amino acids. The germline V gene encodes CDR1 SQVTM and CDR2 ANQGSEA. CDR3 sequence (DNA): TGCAGCGTCCCGAAGCGACTCTTCAATGAGCAGTTCTTC. Protein: CSVPKRLFNEQFF.

The chain combines TRBV6-5 with TRBJ2-1; D uncertain. Trimming pared 0 bases from V and 9 bases from J, leaving 12 bases between. This CDR3 comprises 14 residues. CDR1 and CDR2 (germline): MNHEY, SVGAGI. The CDR3 DNA sequence: TGTGCCAGCAGTTACTCGATCGGCGCGACTGAGCAGTTCTTC. The encoded protein is CASSYSIGATEQFF.

V is TRBV18 and J is TRBJ1-4; D is possibly TRBD1 (6 bases). CDR1 is KGHSH, CDR2 LQKENI, per germline. CDR3 length equals 16 residues. Trimming cost V 2 bases and J 6 bases, with 16 bases left between them. CDR3 protein: CASSPSNRVSDEKLFF. DNA for the CDR3: TGTGCCAGCTCACCAAGCAACAGGGTATCAGATGAAAAACTGTTTTTT.

V gene TRBV28 combines with J gene TRBJ1-1; D is unclear. Trimming cost V 5 bases and J 2 bases, with 12 bases left between them. CDR3 length equals 14 residues. Per germline, CDR1 MDHEN and CDR2 SYDVKM. The CDR3 DNA reads as TGTGCCAGCAGTACAAACTGGGTTAACACTGAAGCTTTCTTT. This codes for CASSTNWVNTEAFF. The full variable domain, its missing parts supplied by reference TRBV28 and TRBJ1-1, is DVKVTQSSRYLVKRTGEKVFLECVQDMDHENMFWYRQDPGLGLRLIYFSYDVKMKEKGDIPEGYSVSREKKERFSLILESASTNQTSMYLCASSTNWVNTEAFFGQGTRLTVV.

The V call is TRBV5-4, the J call TRBJ2-5, with TRBD1 as a possible D gene (5 bases). From germline, CDR1 is SGHNT and CDR2 YYREEE (reference sequence). Trimming removed 4 bases from V and 0 bases from J, with 16 bases in between. The CDR3 consists of 16 residues. The CDR3 spells CASSLGRQGDQETQYF. The CDR3 DNA reads TGTGCCAGCAGCCTCGGTAGGCAGGGCGACCAAGAGACCCAGTACTTC.

A few counts support this clone. The chain couples TRBV19 to TRBJ1-2, with D hard to call. Trimming stripped 3 bases from V and 2 bases from J, with 13 bases between. Germline values: CDR1 LNHDA, CDR2 SQIVND (reference sequence). The CDR3 has 15 amino acids. The CDR3 sequence: CASSILAGENYGYTF. CDR3 coding DNA: TGTGCCAGTAGTATTTTAGCAGGCGAGAACTATGGCTACACCTTC.

The rearrangement joins TRBV6-4 to TRBJ1-5; D not resolved. CDR1 is MRHNA, CDR2 SNTAGT, per germline. The CDR3 has 13 residues. The germline V and J ends were trimmed by 6 bases and 3 bases, with 9 bases remaining between them. CDR3 protein: CASSPGYNQPQHF. CDR3 DNA sequence: TGTGCCAGCAGCCCGGGGTACAATCAGCCCCAGCATTTT.

This clone was seen more than once but under ten times. The chain recombines TRBV19 with TRBJ2-2, with 7 positions matching TRBD1. The V gene end was trimmed by 3 bases and the J gene end by 4 bases; junction bases not matched to a gene: 17. The CDR3 runs 19 residues. CDR1 and CDR2 (germline): LNHDA, SQIVND (reference sequence). CDR3 sequence reads: CASSIYPYIPGQTTGELFF. CDR3 coding DNA: TGTGCCAGTAGTATCTACCCCTATATACCGGGACAGACCACCGGGGAGCTGTTTTTT.